The TCR beta chain described here comes from a study of shared clonotypes between healthy human individuals. Study results and limitations: Memory subsets generally showed smaller estimated richness than naive subsets did.

All donors were healthy HIV-negative adults lacking recent acute infections or vaccinations. As regards this clone: The antigen remains undetermined.

CDR1 and CDR2 (germline): SGHAT, FQNNGV. The V and J ends lost 5 bases and 1 base, in that order; junction bases with no gene match: 10. The CDR3 has 16 residues. Assay used: immunoSEQ multiplex PCR; TCRdb lists only in-frame clones, some missing. The table has some 700,000 clones, around 90% seen once; the top ten hold about a third. The source is a young man in good health. Some clones in this sample may be carry-over from other donors' samples. What was sequenced was memory CD8+ T cells from PBMCs. Subset given: CD45RO+ cells pooled with CCR7-negative TemRA cells. The chain has TRBV11-2 and TRBJ2-7, with 8 bases fitting TRBD1. This CDR3 reads CASSPRRTGISYEQYF. As DNA, the CDR3 is TGTGCCAGCAGCCCCAGACGGACAGGGATTTCCTACGAGCAGTACTTC.